This record concerns one TCR beta chain sequence. Reverse transcribing all isolated RNA meant expressed TCRB transcripts were sequenced. Method: immunoSEQ multiplex PCR; TCRdb's copy keeps in-frame clones and lacks some. The sample shows about 400,000 clones, roughly an eighth of them seen only once. The data originate from a study of beta chain features in type 1 diabetes. Trimming cost V 4 bases and J 0 bases, with 13 bases left between them. The length of the CDR3 is 14 residues. Germline CDR1 is SQVTM and CDR2 is ANQGSEA. The source material was naive CD4+ T cells from blood. This rearrangement joins TRBV29-1 to TRBJ2-7; weak D call: TRBD2 (5 bases). The sequence was collected from a man younger than 30 in good health. The CDR3 region is CSVARTPYSYEQYF. CDR3 coding DNA: TGCAGCGTTGCTCGGACTCCGTACTCCTACGAGCAGTACTTC.